A few counts support the clone carrying this T cell receptor (beta chain). Its antigen is undetermined. The CDR3 consists of 15 residues. Germline V gene sequence: CDR1 MNHNS, CDR2 SASEGT. The sample originates from a study of blood T cells in healthy people across ages. Study-level results: It was the long-lived donors that had more naive CD4+ cells and higher diversity than aged donors. A strong correlation was found between TCR beta diversity and the percentage of naive T cells.

A J-beta primer mix and a sample-barcoded 5' primer were used in a second PCR of about 6 to 12 cycles. A 12-random-nucleotide template-switch adaptor tagged each cDNA molecule. All samples gave at least 3 million CDR3-containing paired-end reads. TCRdb analysed the 5' RACE reads with MiXCR anew, one entry per CDR3 protein. The repertoire consists of more than 1.4 million distinct CDR3 sequences, with 42% occurring once and the leading ten covering approximately 7.9%. The chain couples TRBV6-1 to TRBJ2-4; 8 bases match TRBD2. TRBJ2-7 matches the DNA end more closely, so the J call is doubtful. The source material was blood. The sequence was obtained from a woman in her late teens or twenties in good health. DNA for the CDR3: TGTGCCAGCACCCCTTTGAGCGGGAGCCTGAACGAGCAGTACTTC. This gives the protein CASTPLSGSLNEQYF.